This T cell receptor (beta chain) was profiled in a study of shared clonotypes between healthy human individuals. Cells designated naive CD8 were CD45RO-negative and were positively selected for CCR7, with terminally differentiated effector memory CD45RA+ cells excluded. The repertoire was sequenced with immunoSEQ multiplex PCR; TCRdb's copy has only in-frame clones and lacks some. The sample includes roughly 2,000,000 clones, about 95% of them seen just once. CDR3 size: 16 residues. V shed 5 bases, J shed 4 bases, and the junction held 10 bases outside the gene matches. The germline V gene has CDR1 SEHNR and CDR2 FQNEAQ (reference sequence).

This chain links TRBV7-9 with TRBJ2-7, with 11 bases lining up with TRBD2. The receptor was derived from a man aged 18 to 30 in good health. Sequenced input: naive CD8+ T cells sorted from blood. DNA for the CDR3: TGTGCCAGCAGCCCTGTACTAGCGGGAGTTTCGTACGAGCAGTACTTC. It translates to CASSPVLAGVSYEQYF.